This T cell receptor beta chain originates from a study of T cell responses to AZD1222 COVID-19 vaccine listed by TCRdb under 2021. At the level of the whole study: TCR sequencing covered fewer than 250 trial participants: some 210 given two doses of AZD1222 and 26 given two doses of MenACWY control vaccine. Trial participants were enrolled into age subgroups of 18-55, 56-69 and 70-plus years, which contained around 140, 26 and 57 TCR-sequenced participants, respectively.

V is reduced by 0 bases and J by 7 bases, leaving a spacing of 14 bases between them. Sequences SGHRS (CDR1) and YFSETQ (CDR2) are obtained from the germline V gene. The CDR3 covers 14 residues, taking in both the cysteine and the phenylalanine. The read is trimmed to its CDR3 DNA, 42 bases read in frame from base 1. This clone is characterized as medium-sized (0.01 to 0.1%). The antigen it recognizes is unknown. The sample holds no much larger clone one base away, and base qualities are not on file. The CDR3 regions of human TCRbeta chains were subjected to immunosequencing. On the study's bioinformatics: TCRs in the repertoires were matched against a reference library of SARS-CoV-2-specific TCRs that had been generated with the MIRA antigen-specificity platform. Breadth was defined as the fraction of unique TCRs that were SARS-CoV-2-associated, and depth was defined as the fraction of total T cells that were SARS-CoV-2-associated. Each spike-specific TCR was assigned to its reactive spike region and to a CD4 or CD8 class using the MIRA data. Log10-transformed breadth and depth values were compared by one-way ANOVA with Sidak's multiple comparisons tests. The table was pulled from immuneACCESS by TCRdb, which kept in-frame rearrangements only. Such tables lose some clones; where checked, under half of the loss comes from unresolved V genes, and the rest has no known cause. V, J and clone size are those of that table, while D and trimming were read from the DNA. A total of around 120,000 clones appear in this sample, around 80% of them only once. Roughly a quarter of the sample goes to the ten largest clones.

The time point label here, explained by the study, means: about 28 days (+/-7) after the second vaccine dose. Because spike-specific TCR depth and breadth did not differ between the two schedules, AZD1222 recipients who got a second dose at roughly 4 weeks were pooled with those who got a second dose at roughly 12 weeks. The vaccinee samples were drawn from two UK trials, COV001 and COV002, one of which was a single-blind randomized controlled phase 2/3 trial testing AZD1222 (ChAdOx1 nCoV-19) in healthy adults. For TCRbeta chain sequencing, PBMC samples from trial participants were taken at day 0 and at day 28 after the second dose. On the study overall, not on this receptor specifically: Conclusions about previously exposed vaccinees are limited, since just six AZD1222 recipients were seropositive for SARS-CoV-2 at baseline. Participants were mostly white British, with more females than males. The authors suggested clonal diversity may have been underestimated. After two AZD1222 doses, spike-specific TCR breadth and depth were significantly higher than at day 0 and than in MenACWY recipients. Because no day 14 peak-response samples were available, the repertoires could be characterized only after the peak T cell response. The 56-69-year group was small, and its depth increase did not reach significance, likely because of low power. Reportedly, close to half of the unique spike-specific TCRs recognized epitopes lying outside the regions that are mutated in the B.1.351 and B.1.1.7 variants. Vaccine-associated CD4 TCRs spanned the whole spike protein, with dominant responses in regions 160-218 and 743-854.

The clonotype originates from an adult who received the AZD1222 COVID-19 vaccine. The rearranged segments are TRBV5-1 and TRBJ2-7; TRBD1 is a possible D gene, resting on 6 matching bases. This material consisted of peripheral blood, taken 28 days after the second AZD1222 dose. The CDR3 corresponds to CASSLDARTVEQYF. In nucleotides, the sequence is TGCGCCAGCAGCTTGGATGCCCGGACAGTAGAGCAGTACTTC.